Here is one T cell receptor beta chain with its context. The data stem from a study of blood T cell repertoires in COVID-19. On the study more broadly: Material from acute and convalescent COVID-19 was sourced from the United States, Italy and Spain.

Germline loops: CDR1 KGHSH, CDR2 LQKENI. This CDR3 comprises 17 residues. V lost 2 bases and J 3 bases, leaving 16 bases between the germline ends. Using immunoSEQ multiplex PCR, the repertoire was profiled, and TCRdb retains in-frame clones only, with some absent. Among 98,000 or so clones, 71% were seen once, and the ten largest hold around 1.7%. The chain has TRBV18 and TRBJ2-2; perhaps TRBD1 as D (6 bases). The TCR originated in a woman between 35 and 50 years old with acute or convalescent COVID-19. The sequenced sample was peripheral blood. CDR3 sequence (DNA): TGTGCCAGCTCACCATCAGGTTCAGGACAGTACACCGGGGAGCTGTTTTTT. This translates into CASSPSGSGQYTGELFF. Looking up the rest from reference TRBV18 and TRBJ2-2 gives the full variable domain: NAGVMQNPRHLVRRRGQEARLRCSPMKGHSHVYWYRQLPEEGLKFMVYLQKENIIDESGMPKERFSAEFPKEGPSILRIQQVVRGDSAAYFCASSPSGSGQYTGELFFGEGSRLTVL.